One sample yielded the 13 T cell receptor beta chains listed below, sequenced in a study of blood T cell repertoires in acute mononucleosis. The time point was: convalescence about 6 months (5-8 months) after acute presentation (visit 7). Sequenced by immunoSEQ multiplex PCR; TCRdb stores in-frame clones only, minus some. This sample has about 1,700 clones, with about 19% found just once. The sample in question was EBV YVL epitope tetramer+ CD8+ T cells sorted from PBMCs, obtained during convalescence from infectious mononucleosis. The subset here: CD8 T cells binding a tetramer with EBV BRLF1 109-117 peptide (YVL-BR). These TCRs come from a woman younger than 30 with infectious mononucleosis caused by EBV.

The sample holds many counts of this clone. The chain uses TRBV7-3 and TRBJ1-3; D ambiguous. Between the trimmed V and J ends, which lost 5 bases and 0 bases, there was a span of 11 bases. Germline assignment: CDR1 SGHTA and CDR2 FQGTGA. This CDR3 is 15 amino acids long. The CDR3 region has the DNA TGTGCCAGCAGCCTGATCCTGCTCTCTGGAAACACCATATATTTT. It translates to CASSLILLSGNTIYF. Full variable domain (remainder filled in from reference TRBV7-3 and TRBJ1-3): GAGVSQTPSNKVTEKGKYVELRCDPISGHTALYWYRQSLGQGPEFLIYFQGTGAADDSGLPNDRFFAVRPEGSVSTLKIQRTERGDSAVYLCASSLILLSGNTIYFGEGSWLTVV.

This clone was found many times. The CDR3 sequence is CASSSAGGTEAFF. As DNA, the CDR3 is TGTGCCAGCAGTTCCGCAGGGGGCACTGAAGCTTTCTTT. The chain is built from TRBV6-5 and TRBJ1-1, with 7 bases fitting TRBD1. Germline-derived CDR1 and CDR2 are MNHEY and SVGAGI. The CDR3 runs to 13 residues. V trimming: 4 bases; J trimming: 4 bases; junction bases outside the gene matches: 3.

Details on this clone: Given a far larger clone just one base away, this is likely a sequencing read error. The CDR3 protein is CASSSAGGTEASF. The CDR3 DNA reads as TGTGCCAGCAGTTCCGCAGGGGGCACTGAAGCTTCCTTT. The chain is built from TRBV25-1 and TRBJ1-1; 8 nucleotides match TRBD1. The CDR3 totals 13 residues. Germline CDR1 and CDR2: MGHDK and SYGVNS.

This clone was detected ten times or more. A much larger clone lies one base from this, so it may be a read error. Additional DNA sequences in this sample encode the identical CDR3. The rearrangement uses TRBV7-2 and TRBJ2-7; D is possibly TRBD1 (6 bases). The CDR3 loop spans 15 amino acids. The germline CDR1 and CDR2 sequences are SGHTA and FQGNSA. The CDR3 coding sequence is TGCGCCAGCAGCCAAGAAGGACAGCTCTCGTACGAGCAGTACTTC. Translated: CASSQEGQLSYEQYF.

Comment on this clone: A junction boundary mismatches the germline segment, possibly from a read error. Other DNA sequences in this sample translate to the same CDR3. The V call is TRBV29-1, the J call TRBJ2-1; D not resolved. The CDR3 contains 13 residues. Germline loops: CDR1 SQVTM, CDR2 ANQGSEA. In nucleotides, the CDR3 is TGCAGTGTTGTGGATGGTGTTTACAATGAGCAGTTCTTC. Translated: CSVVDGVYNEQFF.

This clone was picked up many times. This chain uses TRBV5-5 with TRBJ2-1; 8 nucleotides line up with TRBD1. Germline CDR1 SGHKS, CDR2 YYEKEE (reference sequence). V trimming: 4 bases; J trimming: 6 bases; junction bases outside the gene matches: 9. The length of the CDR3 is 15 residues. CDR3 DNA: TGTGCCAGCAGCCCCGACCCGACAGGGGTCAATGAGCAGTTCTTC. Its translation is CASSPDPTGVNEQFF.

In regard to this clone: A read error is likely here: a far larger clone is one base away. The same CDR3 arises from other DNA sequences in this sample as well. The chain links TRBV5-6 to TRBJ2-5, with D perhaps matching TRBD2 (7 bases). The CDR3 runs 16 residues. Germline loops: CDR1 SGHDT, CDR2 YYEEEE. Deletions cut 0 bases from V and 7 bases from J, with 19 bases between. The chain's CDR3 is CASSLASGGAAGTQYF. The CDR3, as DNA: TGTGCCAGCAGCTTGGCTAGTGGGGGGGCCGCGGGGACCCAGTACTTC. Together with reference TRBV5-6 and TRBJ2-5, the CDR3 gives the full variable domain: DAGVTQSPTHLIKTRGQQVTLRCSPKSGHDTVSWYQQALGQGPQFIFQYYEEEERQRGNFPDRFSGHQFPNYSSELNVNALLLGDSALYLCASSLASGGAAGTQYFGPGTRLLVL.

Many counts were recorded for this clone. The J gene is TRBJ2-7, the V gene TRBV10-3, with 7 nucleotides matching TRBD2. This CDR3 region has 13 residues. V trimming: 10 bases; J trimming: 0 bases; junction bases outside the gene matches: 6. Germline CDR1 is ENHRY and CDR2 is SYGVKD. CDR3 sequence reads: CASSWTSSYEQYF. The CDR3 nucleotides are TGTGCCAGCAGCTGGACTAGCTCCTACGAGCAGTACTTC.

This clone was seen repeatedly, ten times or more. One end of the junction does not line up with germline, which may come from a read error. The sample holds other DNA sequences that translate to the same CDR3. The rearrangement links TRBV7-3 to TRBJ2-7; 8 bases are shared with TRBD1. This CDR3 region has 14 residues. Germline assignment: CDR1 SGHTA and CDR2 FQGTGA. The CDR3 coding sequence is TGCGCCAGCAGCCAGGACAGGGACTCCTACGAGCAGTACTTC. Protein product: CASSQDRDSYEQYF.

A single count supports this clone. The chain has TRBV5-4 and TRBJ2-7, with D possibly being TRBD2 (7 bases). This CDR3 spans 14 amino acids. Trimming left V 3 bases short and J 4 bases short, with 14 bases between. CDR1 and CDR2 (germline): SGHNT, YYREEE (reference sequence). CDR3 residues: CASSSRGGTYEQYF. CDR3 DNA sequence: TGTGCCAGCAGCTCTCGGGGAGGGACATACGAGCAGTACTTC.

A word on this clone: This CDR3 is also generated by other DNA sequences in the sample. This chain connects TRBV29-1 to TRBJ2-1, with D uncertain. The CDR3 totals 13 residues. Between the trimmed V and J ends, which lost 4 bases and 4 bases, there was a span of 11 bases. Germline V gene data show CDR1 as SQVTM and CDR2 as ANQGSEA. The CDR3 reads CSVVQALYNEQFF. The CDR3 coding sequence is TGCAGCGTTGTTCAGGCCCTTTACAATGAGCAGTTCTTC.

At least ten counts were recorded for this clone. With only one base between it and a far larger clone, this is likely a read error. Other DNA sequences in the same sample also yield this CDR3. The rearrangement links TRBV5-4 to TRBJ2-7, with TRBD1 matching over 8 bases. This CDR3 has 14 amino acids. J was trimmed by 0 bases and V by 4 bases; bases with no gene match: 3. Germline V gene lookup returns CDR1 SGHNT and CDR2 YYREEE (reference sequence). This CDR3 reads CASSQDRDSYEQYF. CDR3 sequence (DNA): TGTGCCAGCAGCCAGGACAGGGACTCCTACGAGCAGTACTTC.

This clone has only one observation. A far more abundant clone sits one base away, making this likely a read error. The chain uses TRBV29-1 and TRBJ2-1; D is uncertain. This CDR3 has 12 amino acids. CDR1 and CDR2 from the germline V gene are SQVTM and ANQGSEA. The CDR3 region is CRVNSRSNEQFF. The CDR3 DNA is TGCAGAGTTAATTCCAGGAGCAATGAGCAGTTCTTC.